The rows below give T cell receptor beta chains drawn from one sample of a study of T cell repertoires in cytomegalovirus infection. Using its own MiXCR run on the reads, TCRdb lists one record per CDR3 protein. The repertoire holds around 450,000 distinct CDR3 sequences, with approximately 10% as singletons. The sample taken for sequencing was PBMCs. Receptor source: a human donor in good health (CMV status not recorded). Some clones in this sample may be carry-over from other donors' samples. CDR3s include the opening cysteine and the closing phenylalanine or tryptophan. Fields, in order: D gene, V gene, clone size, J gene, CDR3 DNA, CDR3 protein. D genes are given only for firm matches. Where a row states a size, it is once, few, many or the class of an expanded clone; other rows omit it.

NA	TRBV7-8	few	TRBJ2-1	TGTGCCAGCAGCTCGACAATTGGTAGAAGGCAGTTCTTC	CASSSTIGRRQFF
NA	TRBV7-9	many	TRBJ1-5	TGTGCCAGCAGCTCGGGCGGGATAGACAATCAGCCCCAGCATTTT	CASSSGGIDNQPQHF
NA	TRBV29-1	few	TRBJ1-1	TGCAGCGTTGGACAGCTGAACACTGAAGCTTTCTTT	CSVGQLNTEAFF
NA	TRBV14	many	TRBJ2-6	TGTGCCAGCAGCCGGTACTCTGGGGCCAACGTCCTGACTTTC	CASSRYSGANVLTF
TRBD1	TRBV6-1	NA	TRBJ1-6	TGTGCCAGCAGTGAATGGGCAGGGGGCATTTCACCCCTCCACTTT	CASSEWAGGISPLHF
NA	TRBV28	few	TRBJ1-1	TGTGCCAGCAGGGACCACACGGGGGGCGGTAACACTGAAGCTTTCTTT	CASRDHTGGGNTEAFF
NA	TRBV7-2	many	TRBJ1-5	TGTGCCAGCAGCTTAGGGGGACCCAACGGCCGGCAGCCCCAGCATTTT	CASSLGGPNGRQPQHF
NA	TRBV4-2	many	TRBJ1-2	TGTGCCAGCAGCAGATCGGATGCAGGGGTCGGCTACACCTTC	CASSRSDAGVGYTF
NA	TRBV12-5	many	TRBJ2-3	TGTGCTAGTGGTTTGGACAGCTACACAGATACGCAGTATTTT	CASGLDSYTDTQYF
NA	TRBV18	many	TRBJ2-5	TGTGCCAGCTCACCACCGAACACCCAAGAGACCCAGTACTTC	CASSPPNTQETQYF
NA	TRBV20-1	few	TRBJ2-5	TGCAGTGCGATATCTACCTCTGGAGAGACCCAGTACTTC	CSAISTSGETQYF
NA	TRBV2	many	TRBJ2-2	TGTGCCAGCAGTGAAGGGACAACGAACACCGGGGAGCTGTTTTTT	CASSEGTTNTGELFF
TRBD1	TRBV20-1	few	TRBJ1-5	TGCAGTGCTACCGGGACAGGGGCGGGGAGCAATCAGCCCCAGCATTTT	CSATGTGAGSNQPQHF
NA	TRBV10-3	many	TRBJ1-1	TGTGCCATCCGAGAAGGTGGCACTGAAGCTTTCTTT	CAIREGGTEAFF
NA	TRBV20-1	few	TRBJ2-7	TGCAGCTGTAATTCGGGACACTCCTACGAGCAGTACTTC	CSCNSGHSYEQYF
NA	TRBV11-2	many	TRBJ2-2	TGTGCCAGCAGCTTAGAGAGGGCCGGGGAGCTGTTTTTT	CASSLERAGELFF
NA	TRBV7-2	many	TRBJ2-2	TGTGCCAGCAGCTTGTTACAGACGAACACCGGGGAGCTGTTTTTT	CASSLLQTNTGELFF
NA	TRBV18	NA	TRBJ2-7	TGTGCCAGCTCACCACTTGGAGTGGACGAGCAGTACTTC	CASSPLGVDEQYF
NA	TRBV15	few	TRBJ1-5	TGTGCCACCAGCAGAGTGGGGGTACCGCGAGGCAATCAGCCCCAGCATTTT	CATSRVGVPRGNQPQHF
TRBD2	TRBV24-1	NA	TRBJ2-1	TGTGCCACCAGTAGCGGGATTAGTGATGAGCAGTTCTTC	CATSSGISDEQFF
TRBD2	TRBV19	many	TRBJ2-1	TGTGCCAGTAGTATAGTAGCGGGGGCCTACAATGAGCAGTTCTTC	CASSIVAGAYNEQFF
NA	TRBV6-6	many	TRBJ2-5	TGTGCCAGCAGTTCCCTCTTTGGAGAGACCCAGTACTTC	CASSSLFGETQYF
NA	TRBV11-2	many	TRBJ1-2	TGTGCCAGCAGCTTAGATCGTCGGTATGGCTACACCTTC	CASSLDRRYGYTF
TRBD2	TRBV30	NA	TRBJ2-5	TGTGCCTGGAGTAGGGAGGGAGAGACCCAGTACTTC	CAWSREGETQYF
NA	TRBV4-1	many	TRBJ2-3	TGCGCCAGCAGCCAAGATAAAACAGGGCCGAGCACAGATACGCAGTATTTT	CASSQDKTGPSTDTQYF
TRBD2	TRBV30	NA	TRBJ2-1	TGTGCCTGGAGTGAACTAGCGGGAGGGTTTGAGCAGTTCTTC	CAWSELAGGFEQFF
TRBD1	TRBV7-2	many	TRBJ2-1	TGTGCCAGCAGTGGTCAGGGGGCTTACACTGAGCAGTTCTTC	CASSGQGAYTEQFF
TRBD2	TRBV6-5	many	TRBJ2-7	TGTGCCAGCAGTTCCCCACGACTAGCGGACTACGAGCAGTACTTC	CASSSPRLADYEQYF
NA	TRBV11-2	many	TRBJ1-2	TGTGCCAGCGGTTACGGGAACTATGGCTACACCTTC	CASGYGNYGYTF